The 27 T cell receptor beta chains given below trace back to one sample, sequenced in a study of T cell responses to AZD1222 COVID-19 vaccine. The repertoire was sequenced with immunoSEQ multiplex PCR; TCRdb's copy has only in-frame clones and lacks some. The sample comprises 130,000 or so clones, roughly nine tenths of which are singletons, and roughly 7.8% rests with the top ten. The starting material was peripheral blood, obtained on day 0 of AZD1222 vaccination. All receptors derive from an adult in good health.

This sequence joins TRBV9 and TRBJ2-5, with D tentatively TRBD2 (6 bases). Trimming took off 0 bases at V and 4 bases at J, with 19 bases between the two ends. CDR1 is SGDLS and CDR2 is YYNGEE in the germline V gene. This CDR3 region has 17 residues. CDR3 DNA: TGTGCCAGCAGCGTAGCGCCTAGCGAGGTTTTTGGAGAGACCCAGTACTTC. Translating gives CASSVAPSEVFGETQYF.

The chain employs TRBV24-1 and TRBJ2-1; 7 bases align to TRBD1. The V segment lost 1 base and the J segment 5 bases; nucleotides outside the gene matches: 4. CDR3 length equals 15 residues. In germline, CDR1 is KGHDR, CDR2 SFDVKD. This chain's CDR3 is CATSDLGGHNNEQFF. In nucleotides, the CDR3 is TGTGCCACCAGTGATTTAGGGGGCCATAACAATGAGCAGTTCTTC.

V gene TRBV5-1 combines with J gene TRBJ2-4; the D gene is possibly TRBD2 (5 bases). The germline V gene encodes CDR1 SGHRS and CDR2 YFSETQ. The CDR3 length is 13 residues. V was cut by 4 bases and J by 10 bases, with 15 bases left in between. CDR3 region: CASSPDGIGIQYF. The DNA of the CDR3 is TGCGCCAGCAGCCCGGACGGGATAGGAATTCAGTACTTC.

This clone was counted only a few times. The J gene is TRBJ2-7, the V gene TRBV5-1, with D unclear. This CDR3 is built from 14 residues. Germline V lookup: CDR1 SGHRS, CDR2 YFSETQ. With 1 base removed from V and 2 bases from J, the gap between germline ends came to 10 bases. The CDR3 DNA sequence: TGCGCCAGCAGCTTGTCTGACACAACCTACGAGCAGTACTTC. This sequence encodes CASSLSDTTYEQYF.

This chain uses TRBV4-1 with TRBJ1-1, with D perhaps TRBD1 (6 bases). This CDR3 comprises 14 residues. Germline V lookup: CDR1 MGHRA, CDR2 YSYEKL. V was trimmed by 2 bases and J by 4 bases, leaving 11 bases between them. The CDR3 nucleotides read TGCGCCAGCAGCCAAAGTGGAGGGGGCACTGAAGCTTTCTTT. It is translated as CASSQSGGGTEAFF.

V and J are TRBV15 and TRBJ2-6, with no clear D. The germline V gene encodes CDR1 LNHNV and CDR2 YYDKDF (reference sequence). The V gene lost 3 bases and the J gene lost 0 bases, with 6 bases spanning the gap. CDR3 size: 15 residues. DNA for the CDR3: TGTGCCACCAGCAGTCAGAACTCTGGGGCCAACGTCCTGACTTTC. Its translation: CATSSQNSGANVLTF.

The genes are TRBV5-1 and TRBJ2-2; 7 positions match TRBD1. The CDR3 has 14 residues. V lost 5 bases to trimming and J lost 7 bases; unmatched junction nucleotides: 8. Germline V CDR1 and CDR2: SGHRS, YFSETQ. CDR3 protein: CASRGQGEIGELFF. Here the CDR3 DNA reads TGCGCCAGCAGAGGCCAGGGGGAGATCGGGGAGCTGTTTTTT.

This CDR3 is CASSELGTGHTDTQYF. In DNA, the CDR3 is TGTGCCAGCAGTGAACTTGGGACTGGGCACACAGATACGCAGTATTTT. The J gene is TRBJ2-3, the V gene TRBV2; D is possibly TRBD2 (6 bases). The V end was cut by 2 bases, the J end by 2 bases, with 14 bases between. This CDR3 is 16 amino acids long. The germline gives CDR1 SNHLY, CDR2 FYNNEI.

The chain couples TRBV4-2 to TRBJ1-1; TRBD1 matches 9 bases. The V gene's germline CDR1 is LGHNA and CDR2 YNFKEQ. Unmatched junction bases numbered 6, after V lost 1 base and J lost 3 bases. The length of the CDR3 is 16 residues. The CDR3 DNA follows: TGTGCCAGCAGCCAAGTACCGGGACAGGGAGACACTGAAGCTTTCTTT. Encoded protein: CASSQVPGQGDTEAFF.

The chain recombines TRBV29-1 with TRBJ2-1, with no clear D. This CDR3 is built from 11 residues. V lost 5 bases to trimming and J lost 8 bases, with 10 bases between them. The germline V gene has CDR1 SQVTM and CDR2 ANQGSEA. CDR3 DNA: TGCAGCGTTACCACCCTGGATGAGCAGTTCTTC. This translates into CSVTTLDEQFF.

The J gene is TRBJ1-3, the V gene TRBV7-9; 8 bases match TRBD1. This CDR3 is 16 amino acids long. V shed 5 bases, J shed 0 bases, and the junction held 6 bases outside the gene matches. Germline V gene lookup returns CDR1 SEHNR and CDR2 FQNEAQ (reference sequence). The CDR3 loop reads CASSRYRGISGNTIYF. CDR3 DNA sequence: TGTGCCAGCAGCAGATACAGGGGGATCTCTGGAAACACCATATATTTT.

This clone showed up just once. The chain couples TRBV18 to TRBJ2-6; D gene ambiguous. CDR3 length: 16 residues. The germline V and J ends were trimmed by 3 bases and 4 bases, with 13 bases remaining between them. CDR1 and CDR2 from the germline V gene are KGHSH and LQKENI. For the CDR3, the DNA is TGTGCCAGCTCACCGGTAGTACGGGCCGGGGCCAACGTCCTGACTTTC. Protein product: CASSPVVRAGANVLTF.

The V and J genes are TRBV7-2 and TRBJ1-2; D unresolved. Trimming cost V 0 bases and J 0 bases, with 8 bases left between them. The CDR3 covers 15 residues. Germline V gene lookup returns CDR1 SGHTA and CDR2 FQGNSA. The CDR3 loop reads CASSLAGIPNYGYTF. The CDR3, as DNA: TGTGCCAGCAGCTTAGCAGGGATTCCTAACTATGGCTACACCTTC.

The genes are TRBV19 and TRBJ1-6; D possibly corresponds to TRBD1 (5 bases). This CDR3 region has 15 residues. The germline V gene encodes CDR1 LNHDA and CDR2 SQIVND (reference sequence). Trimming left V 10 bases short and J 0 bases short, with 13 bases between. For the CDR3, the DNA is TGTGCCACCTCGGGGGGGAGCTCCTATAATTCACCCCTCCACTTT. Translated, it gives CATSGGSSYNSPLHF.

This chain uses TRBV3-1 (or the pseudogene TRBV3-2) with TRBJ1-1, with a weak D call TRBD1 (6 bases). This CDR3 comprises 14 residues. The V gene's germline CDR1 is LGHDT and CDR2 YNNKEL (reference sequence). Trimming took 3 bases from V and 3 from J, leaving 11 bases between them. CDR3 region: CASSQTDRYTEAFF. The CDR3 nucleotides are TGTGCCAGCAGCCAGACAGACAGGTACACTGAAGCTTTCTTT.

The chain joins TRBV4-3 to TRBJ2-7; TRBD2 matches 14 bases. V was pared by 2 bases and J by 7 bases, with 10 bases of the junction left unmatched. CDR3 length: 17 amino acids. From germline, CDR1 is LGHNA and CDR2 YSLEER. CDR3 sequence reads: CASSQTGLAGGAGEQYF. The CDR3 DNA sequence: TGCGCCAGCAGCCAAACCGGACTAGCGGGAGGAGCGGGGGAGCAGTACTTC.

The rearrangement joins TRBV27 to TRBJ1-2; a possible D gene is TRBD1 (6 bases). From germline, CDR1 is MNHEY and CDR2 SMNVEV (reference sequence). V lost 3 bases, J lost 8 bases, and 16 bases lay in between. The CDR3 loop spans 14 amino acids. DNA for the CDR3: TGTGCCAGCAGTTTTGCAGGGGACGTACGGGGCTACACCTTC. This codes for CASSFAGDVRGYTF.

V gene TRBV4-1 combines with J gene TRBJ1-4; D is ambiguous. V shed 2 bases and J shed 0 bases, with 7 bases lying between them. The CDR3 runs to 15 residues. Germline loops: CDR1 MGHRA, CDR2 YSYEKL. Here the CDR3 DNA reads TGCGCCAGCAGCCAATACAGCACAACTAATGAAAAACTGTTTTTT. As protein: CASSQYSTTNEKLFF.

The chain is built from TRBV7-9 and TRBJ1-5; TRBD1 agrees at 7 bases. The CDR3 extends over 13 amino acids. The V and J ends lost 4 bases and 9 bases, in that order; junction bases with no gene match: 6. Germline V gene lookup returns CDR1 SEHNR and CDR2 FQNEAQ (reference sequence). Here the CDR3 DNA reads TGTGCCAGCAGCTCAGACAGGGAGTGGCCCCAGCATTTT. Translated, it gives CASSSDREWPQHF.

V gene TRBV6-6 combines with J gene TRBJ2-7; 7 bases align to TRBD2. Germline V gene data show CDR1 as MNHNY and CDR2 as SVGAGI (reference sequence). The CDR3 sequence is 16 residues long. V lost 2 bases and J lost 0; bases outside the gene matches: 7. CDR3 sequence (DNA): TGTGCCAGCAGTTACCCGATAGCGGGCCGCTCCTACGAGCAGTACTTC. Residues: CASSYPIAGRSYEQYF.

The chain couples TRBV6-6 to TRBJ2-3; D is perhaps TRBD1 or TRBD2 (5 bases each). V shed 0 bases and J shed 1 base, with 8 bases lying between them. Per the germline V gene, CDR1 is MNHNY and CDR2 is SVGAGI (reference sequence). The CDR3 is 15 amino acids. DNA for the CDR3: TGTGCCAGCAGTTACTCGGGGACCCGCACAGATACGCAGTATTTT. Protein sequence: CASSYSGTRTDTQYF.

The chain combines TRBV18 with TRBJ1-4; 10 nucleotides align to TRBD1. Looked up from germline, CDR1 is KGHSH and CDR2 is LQKENI. The CDR3 extends over 15 amino acids. Germline trimming cut 5 bases from V and 7 bases from J; bases unmatched to any gene: 7. The CDR3 sequence: CASSYTGTGVEKLFF. The CDR3 DNA is TGTGCCAGCTCATATACCGGGACAGGGGTTGAAAAACTGTTTTTT.

The V and J genes are TRBV2 and TRBJ2-1; D is perhaps TRBD2 (6 bases). The V end lost 0 bases, the J end lost 9 bases, and 9 bases lay between the germline ends. This CDR3 region has 13 residues. Germline CDR1 is SNHLY and CDR2 is FYNNEI. The chain's CDR3 is CASSEASGSEQFF. CDR3 DNA sequence: TGTGCCAGCAGTGAAGCTAGCGGCTCTGAGCAGTTCTTC.

In this sample, this clone turned up a few times. The rearrangement joins TRBV9 to TRBJ2-7; 7 bases agree with TRBD1. CDR1 is SGDLS, CDR2 YYNGEE, per germline. This CDR3 region has 15 residues. V was pared by 4 bases and J by 0 bases, with 7 bases of the junction left unmatched. The CDR3 reads CASSPRQGGSYEQYF. CDR3 sequence (DNA): TGTGCCAGCAGCCCCCGACAGGGTGGCTCCTACGAGCAGTACTTC.

This clone was found once. The rearrangement uses TRBV6-4 and TRBJ2-5; no reliable D call. This CDR3 spans 15 amino acids. Germline lookup yields CDR1 MRHNA and CDR2 SNTAGT. Trimming left V 0 bases short and J 0 bases short, with 8 bases between. CDR3 loop: CASSDSLRNQETQYF. The CDR3 DNA sequence: TGTGCCAGCAGTGACTCCCTTAGAAACCAAGAGACCCAGTACTTC.

The genes are TRBV3-1 (or the pseudogene TRBV3-2) and TRBJ1-4, with no clear D. Trimming removed 1 base at V and 8 bases at J, with 8 bases between. The CDR3 is made up of 13 amino acids. CDR1 and CDR2 from the germline V gene are LGHDT and YNNKEL (reference sequence). The CDR3 spells CASSQGLPEKLFF. The CDR3 nucleotides are TGTGCCAGCAGCCAAGGCCTACCGGAAAAACTGTTTTTT.

CDR3 DNA: TGTGCCAGTAGGACCCGGGGAAATAGCAATCAGCCCCAGCATTTT. Its translation is CASRTRGNSNQPQHF. The chain carries TRBV19 and TRBJ1-5, with D unresolved. V shed 6 bases and J shed 0 bases, with 12 bases lying between them. This CDR3 comprises 15 residues. The V gene's germline CDR1 is LNHDA and CDR2 SQIVND (reference sequence).